This T cell receptor beta chain emerged from a study of blood T cell repertoires in COVID-19 (dated by TCRdb to the early 2020s). General notes on the study: Collaborator samples came from the United States, Italy and Spain and covered acute and convalescent phases of COVID-19. The material from the prospective study consisted of cDNA or gDNA derived from T cells, B-cell-depleted T cells, or PBMCs. Deeply sampled blood TCRbeta repertoires from subjects exposed to, actively infected with, or recovered from COVID-19 were included in the dataset. A freely available public database, intended as a resource for researchers studying the immune response to SARS-CoV-2, is where the repertoires were released. The samples were drawn from the first 160 participants of the ongoing ImmuneRACE study and from over 950 subjects provided by 6 global collaborators. Sample metadata almost always included a de-identified subject ID, COVID-19 status, age in years and sex. HLA class I and class II types, where available, came from metadata supplied by the sample provider rather than from assay-based typing.

Notes on this clone: It lacks a known antigen. One base away there is no much larger clone; base qualities are not given.

One collaborating source in Seattle enrolled patients during active infection and followed them longitudinally through the course of disease. Collaborating institutions collected whole blood in K2EDTA tubes following their own protocols. Collaborator samples were shipped for TCRbeta analysis as frozen whole blood, isolated PBMCs, or DNA extracted from either sample type. The immunoSEQ Assay, a bias-controlled multiplex PCR, was used to amplify TCRbeta CDR3 regions from genomic DNA. Processing in the source paper ran as follows. The number of nucleated cells in each sample was estimated by amplification of reference gene primers within the assay. Sequence reads were collapsed and filtered to measure the absolute abundance of every unique TCRbeta CDR3 rearrangement. For each sample, productive Simpson clonality was calculated by taking the square root of Simpson's diversity index across productive rearrangements. Drawn from immuneACCESS, this table holds only the in-frame rearrangements with V and J called that TCRdb kept. Clones are partly lost; checked studies trace under half to an unresolved V gene and leave the rest unexplained. The V and J calls and clone size are taken from that table; D and trimming were inferred from the DNA. The sample contains 150,000 or so clones, 70% to 80% of them found a single time. Of the sample, approximately 5.2% is held by the ten largest clones.

The germline V gene (reference sequence) sets CDR1 to SGHNT and CDR2 to YYREEE. There are 17 amino acids in the CDR3, from cysteine to phenylalanine inclusive. Only CDR3 DNA is held: 51 bases, read in frame from base 1. V has 3 bases trimmed and J has 3 bases trimmed; junction bases matching no gene number 10. Broader findings and caveats from the paper: The amount of clinical and demographic metadata varied by source and participant and was provided uncurated.

The V and J segments used are TRBV5-4 and TRBJ1-4; 8 nucleotides in the junction match TRBD1. The sample taken for sequencing was peripheral blood. The TCR sequence derives from a woman between 70 and 85 years old with COVID-19, enrolled during active disease. CDR3 sequence: CASSSGGAQSSNEKLFF. The sequence in DNA is TGTGCCAGCAGCTCAGGGGGCGCGCAGAGTTCTAATGAAAAACTGTTTTTT.